This TCR beta chain is from a study of spatial heterogeneity in lung cancer. Study-wide context: Alpha-chain sequences were consistently detected in smaller numbers than beta-chain sequences. Raw reads showed each unique TCR and UMI combination turning up more than ten times on average. The study's findings and limits: Resection saw ubiquitous expanded tumor TCRs appear in blood more than follow-up did.

Time point noted: sample taken at primary tumor resection. Unsorted tumor, nontumor lung tissue or cryopreserved PBMC supplied the whole RNA. Untreated early-stage non-small cell lung cancer patients, fewer than 85 in total, were the donors. V lost 7 bases to trimming and J lost 4 bases, with 11 bases between them. This CDR3 has 13 residues. The V gene's germline CDR1 is MDHEN and CDR2 SYDVKM. One entry per CDR3 protein, called by TCRdb with MiXCR from the 5' RACE reads. The data contain about 48,000 distinct CDR3 sequences, less than 5.5% of them singletons. The sample holds many counts of this clonotype. Its antigen is unidentified.

The origin of this receptor is a male donor with early-stage non-small cell lung cancer. The chain links TRBV28 to TRBJ2-1; possibly TRBD2 for D (6 bases). Sequencing used PBMCs, obtained at surgery. CDR3 loop: CASTWDSYNEQFF. CDR3 coding DNA: TGTGCCAGCACCTGGGACTCTTACAATGAGCAGTTCTTC.